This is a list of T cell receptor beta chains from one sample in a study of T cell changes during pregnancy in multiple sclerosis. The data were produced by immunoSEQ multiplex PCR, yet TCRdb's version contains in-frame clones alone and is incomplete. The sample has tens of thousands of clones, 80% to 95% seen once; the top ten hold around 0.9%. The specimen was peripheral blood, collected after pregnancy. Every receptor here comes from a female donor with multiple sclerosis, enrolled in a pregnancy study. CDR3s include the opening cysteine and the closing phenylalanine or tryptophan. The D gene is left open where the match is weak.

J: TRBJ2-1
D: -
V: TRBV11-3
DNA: TGTGCCAGCAGCTTCGAGGGGGGGAGGGATGAGCAGTTCTTC
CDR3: CASSFEGGRDEQFF

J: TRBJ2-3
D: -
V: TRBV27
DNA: TGTGCCAGCAGTTTCGCGGGATACACAGGGGCAGATACGCAGTATTTT
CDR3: CASSFAGYTGADTQYF

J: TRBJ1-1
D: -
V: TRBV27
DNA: TGTGCCAGCAGTTCCCAAGGGACTACCGAGGGAACTGAAGCTTTCTTT
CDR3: CASSSQGTTEGTEAFF

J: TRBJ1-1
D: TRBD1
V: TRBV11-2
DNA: TGTGCCAGCAGCTTAATGGGGACAGGCACTGAAGCTTTCTTT
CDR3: CASSLMGTGTEAFF

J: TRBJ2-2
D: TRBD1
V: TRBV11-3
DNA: TGTGCCAGCAGCCGGGACAGCTTCACCGGGGAGCTGTTTTTT
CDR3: CASSRDSFTGELFF

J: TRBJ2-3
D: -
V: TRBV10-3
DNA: TGTGCCATCTGGAACGGGGAAACAGATACGCAGTATTTT
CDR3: CAIWNGETDTQYF

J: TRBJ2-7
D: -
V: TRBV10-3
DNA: TGTGCCATCAGTGAGTCTCGCGGGGGCCAGAGCTCCTACGAGCAGTACTTC
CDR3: CAISESRGGQSSYEQYF

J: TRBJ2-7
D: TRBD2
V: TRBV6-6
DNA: TGTGCCAGCAACGACCTAGCGGGTTCAACCTACGAGCAGTACTTC
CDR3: CASNDLAGSTYEQYF

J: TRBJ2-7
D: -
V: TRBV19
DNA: TGTGCCAGTAGTAAACGACAGGAATTAGCCTACGAGCAGTACTTC
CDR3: CASSKRQELAYEQYF

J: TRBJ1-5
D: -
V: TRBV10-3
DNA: TGTGCCATCAGTGGCCAGGGAGGGGGGTATAGCAATCAGCCCCAGCATTTT
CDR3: CAISGQGGGYSNQPQHF

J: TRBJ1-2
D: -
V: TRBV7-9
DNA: TGTGCCAGCACCCAGGGGTTCCTCTATGGCTACACCTTC
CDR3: CASTQGFLYGYTF

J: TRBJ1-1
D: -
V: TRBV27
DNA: TGTGCCAGCAGTCCGGACACCCTGAACACTGAAGCTTTCTTT
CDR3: CASSPDTLNTEAFF

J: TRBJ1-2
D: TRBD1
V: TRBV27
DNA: TGTGCCAGCGGGGACAGGGGAGGCTATGGCTACACCTTC
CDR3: CASGDRGGYGYTF

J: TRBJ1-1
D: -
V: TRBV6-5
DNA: TGTGCCAGCGCCATTCGGGAGAACACTGAAGCTTTCTTT
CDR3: CASAIRENTEAFF

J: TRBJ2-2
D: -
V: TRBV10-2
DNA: TGCGCCTCCTCAAATCCGGGGACCGGGGAGCTGTTTTTT
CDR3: CASSNPGTGELFF

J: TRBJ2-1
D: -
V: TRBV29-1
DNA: TGCAGCGGCCGACATATCGATGAGCAGTTCTTC
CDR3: CSGRHIDEQFF